This T cell receptor beta chain is from a study of cytomegalovirus exposure and HLA in healthy donors. PCR amplification relied on 60 Vbeta primers (plus 13 Jbeta primers). Some clones are missing from TCRdb's copy, which holds only in-frame ones; the method was immunoSEQ multiplex PCR. The sample lists about 140,000 clones, around 85% occurring once. About this clone: Its target is not known.

From germline, CDR1 is GTSNPN and CDR2 SVGIG (reference sequence). After removal of 2 bases from V and 9 bases from J, the junction contained 8 bases not matched to a gene. The CDR3 totals 15 residues. Overall study findings and caveats: CMV serostatus was the only recorded immune exposure for donors.

The chain employs TRBV30 and TRBJ1-6; 9 bases are shared with TRBD1. This receptor was obtained from a woman in her twenties or thirties in good health and CMV-seronegative. Sample: PBMCs. The CDR3 DNA reads TGTGCCTGGAGTAACAGGGGGCTCGTGTCTTCACCCCTCCACTTT. As protein: CAWSNRGLVSSPLHF.